This record covers a single TCR beta chain. Its specificity is not known. TCRdb independently ran MiXCR on the 5' RACE reads; one entry per CDR3 protein. The sample carries around 94,000 distinct CDR3 sequences, just under 9% recorded once. The record originates from a study of CD8 T cells in ankylosing spondylitis. In germline, CDR1 is WSHSY, CDR2 SAAADI. The V end lost 4 bases, the J end lost 9 bases, and 4 bases lay between the germline ends. The CDR3 runs to 10 residues. Study-level results: What appeared characteristic of ankylosing spondylitis blood was a TCR beta motif of 7 or 8 highly homologous variants.

The rearrangement joins TRBV10-2 to TRBJ2-1, with D unresolved. This sequence was found in a male donor with ankylosing spondylitis. The sample was blood, either unsorted or a sorted T cell fraction (not recorded which). The CDR3 DNA is TGCGCCAGCAGTGCGGGTGAGCAGTTCTTC. It encodes CASSAGEQFF.